These T cell receptor beta chains were read from a single sample in a study of blood T cell repertoires in COVID-19. Generated by immunoSEQ multiplex PCR, the TCRdb table keeps only in-frame clones and is missing some. This sample has 150,000 or so clones, with 80% to 90% found just once. Sequenced material: peripheral blood. These receptors originate from a man aged 35 to 55 who had recovered from COVID-19. Both conserved end residues are part of each CDR3. The D gene is left open where the match is weak. The size of a clone is reported for some rows only, either as once, few or many, or as a class for expanded clones.

.	TRBV11-1	TRBJ1-1	few	CASSANEEAFF	TGTGCCAGCTCCGCTAACGAAGAAGCTTTCTTT
.	TRBV27	TRBJ2-7	.	CASSHPGDEAYEQYF	TGTGCCAGCAGTCACCCGGGGGACGAAGCCTACGAGCAGTACTTC
TRBD1	TRBV10-3	TRBJ1-4	.	CAISEGTGGTEKLFF	TGTGCCATCAGTGAGGGGACAGGGGGCACTGAAAAACTGTTTTTT
.	TRBV15	TRBJ2-7	.	CATSRRKGGSSYEQYF	TGTGCCACCAGCAGGAGGAAGGGGGGGAGCTCCTACGAGCAGTACTTC
TRBD2	TRBV19	TRBJ2-2	.	CASRGRGVSTGELFF	TGTGCCAGTAGGGGGAGGGGAGTAAGCACCGGGGAGCTGTTTTTT
TRBD1	TRBV29-1	TRBJ1-1	.	CSVDRTGEGAFF	TGCAGCGTTGATAGGACAGGGGAGGGAGCTTTCTTT
.	TRBV2	TRBJ1-1	.	CASSVQGEHTEAFF	TGTGCCAGCAGTGTCCAGGGCGAGCACACTGAAGCTTTCTTT
.	TRBV6-5	TRBJ2-3	.	CASTETRGSDTQYF	TGTGCCAGCACAGAAACCCGGGGATCTGATACGCAGTATTTT
.	TRBV7-2	TRBJ1-5	.	CASSSGGQPQHF	TGTGCCAGCAGCTCGGGGGGTCAGCCCCAGCATTTT
.	TRBV3-1/TRBV3-2	TRBJ1-3	.	CASSQAHDSSGNTIYF	TGTGCCAGCAGCCAAGCTCACGACAGCTCTGGAAACACCATATATTTT
TRBD2	TRBV6-5	TRBJ2-7	.	CASRGRASGGGEQYF	TGTGCCAGCAGGGGAAGGGCTAGCGGGGGGGGAGAGCAGTACTTC
TRBD2	TRBV15	TRBJ2-5	.	CATSRDLRIAGWEKTQYF	TGTGCCACCAGCAGAGATCTGAGGATAGCGGGATGGGAGAAGACCCAGTACTTC
TRBD1	TRBV4-2	TRBJ1-4	.	CASSQADRGSGEKLFF	TGTGCCAGCAGCCAAGCTGACAGGGGGTCGGGGGAAAAACTGTTTTTT
TRBD1	TRBV5-4	TRBJ2-7	.	CASSGGQGSIYEQYF	TGTGCCAGCAGCGGGGGACAGGGGAGTATTTACGAGCAGTACTTC
.	TRBV7-2	TRBJ1-1	.	CASRRGPGTLGTEAFF	TGTGCCAGCAGACGAGGACCAGGGACACTTGGCACTGAAGCTTTCTTT
TRBD2	TRBV28	TRBJ2-1	.	CASSFRLAGGSDNEQFF	TGTGCCAGCAGTTTCCGACTAGCGGGAGGTTCGGACAATGAGCAGTTCTTC
TRBD1	TRBV9	TRBJ1-2	.	CASSASGTGVFGYTF	TGTGCCAGCAGCGCCTCCGGGACAGGGGTTTTTGGCTACACCTTC
.	TRBV28	TRBJ1-2	.	CASLRDAGGSYGYTF	TGTGCCAGCCTCCGGGACGCCGGGGGTAGCTATGGCTACACCTTC
.	TRBV5-1	TRBJ2-1	.	CASSLAYEQFF	TGCGCCAGCAGCTTGGCGTATGAGCAGTTCTTC
TRBD1	TRBV30	TRBJ1-5	.	CAWGTGTGDQPQHF	TGTGCCTGGGGGACCGGGACAGGGGATCAGCCCCAGCATTTT
TRBD2	TRBV5-4	TRBJ2-5	once	CASSLAQIAGQETQYF	TGTGCCAGCAGCTTGGCCCAGATAGCGGGGCAAGAGACCCAGTACTTC
.	TRBV29-1	TRBJ2-2	many	CSGKGGEDTGELFF	TGCAGCGGGAAAGGGGGTGAGGACACCGGGGAGCTGTTTTTT
.	TRBV10-3	TRBJ1-4	.	CAISQSSYATNEKLFF	TGTGCCATCAGTCAAAGCTCTTATGCAACTAATGAAAAACTGTTTTTT
TRBD1	TRBV19	TRBJ1-4	.	CASSEQGASEKLFF	TGTGCCAGTAGTGAACAGGGGGCGAGTGAAAAACTGTTTTTT
.	TRBV6-5	TRBJ2-5	.	CASSYSPEGTQYF	TGTGCCAGCAGTTACTCCCCGGAGGGGACCCAGTACTTC
.	TRBV2	TRBJ2-1	.	CASGDVAGEQFF	TGTGCCAGCGGAGATGTAGCTGGTGAGCAGTTCTTC
.	TRBV6-2/TRBV6-3	TRBJ2-2	.	CASSYSTGHPVTNTGELFF	TGTGCCAGCAGTTACTCGACGGGACATCCAGTGACGAACACCGGGGAGCTGTTTTTT
.	TRBV18	TRBJ2-3	.	CASSPVDTQYF	TGTGCCAGCTCACCCGTAGATACGCAGTATTTT
TRBD1	TRBV28	TRBJ1-5	.	CASSLGTGNQPQHF	TGTGCCAGCAGTTTAGGGACAGGCAATCAGCCCCAGCATTTT
.	TRBV3-1/TRBV3-2	TRBJ2-7	.	CASSLLSGIQYF	TGTGCCAGCAGCCTACTAAGCGGAATCCAGTACTTC
.	TRBV28	TRBJ1-2	.	CASGPIGVYGYTF	TGTGCCAGCGGACCAATAGGGGTTTATGGCTACACCTTC